The 8 T cell receptor beta chains reported below all come from one sample, sequenced in a study of monozygotic twins with cystic fibrosis. Measured with immunoSEQ multiplex PCR; TCRdb has only the in-frame clones, and not every one. The sample includes 4,000 to 5,500 clones, 95% to 97% of them seen just once. The specimen was blood. The receptors derive from a boy aged 2 to 10 with cystic fibrosis.

The chain has TRBV7-9 and TRBJ2-3, with D tentatively TRBD2 (6 bases). Germline-derived CDR1 and CDR2 are SEHNR and FQNEAQ (reference sequence). V lost 1 base and J lost 5, with 10 bases in between. The CDR3 totals 14 residues. The CDR3 DNA sequence: TGTGCCAGCAGCTTAGGCTTCGGGGGAGATACGCAGTATTTT. This gives the protein CASSLGFGGDTQYF.

CDR3 bases: TGTGCCAGCAGCTTAGCACAGGGCTATGGCTACACCTTC. It translates to CASSLAQGYGYTF. This chain uses TRBV7-9 with TRBJ1-2, with a possible D match to TRBD1 (6 bases). The length of the CDR3 is 13 residues. V was shortened by 0 bases and J by 4 bases, with 6 bases between the two germline ends. Germline loops: CDR1 SEHNR, CDR2 FQNEAQ (reference sequence).

The genes are TRBV9 and TRBJ1-1, with D possibly TRBD1 on 5 matching bases. Looked up from germline, CDR1 is SGDLS and CDR2 is YYNGEE. Deletions cut 8 bases from V and 3 bases from J, with 14 bases between. The CDR3 sequence is 13 residues long. The CDR3 loop reads CASSRPGDTEAFF. In nucleotides, the CDR3 is TGTGCCAGTAGTCGGCCGGGGGACACTGAAGCTTTCTTT.

This chain joins TRBV7-9 and TRBJ1-2; maybe TRBD1 (6 bases). Trimming cost V 5 bases and J 3 bases, with 22 bases left between them. The germline V gene has CDR1 SEHNR and CDR2 FQNEAQ (reference sequence). The CDR3 loop spans 17 amino acids. In DNA form, the CDR3 reads TGTGCCAGCAGCCCCCAATGGGGTCAGGGGTGGGACTATGGCTACACCTTC. Its translation: CASSPQWGQGWDYGYTF.

The chain combines TRBV5-4 with TRBJ1-2; a weak D match, TRBD1 (5 bases). CDR1 is SGHNT, CDR2 YYREEE, per germline (reference sequence). The CDR3 extends over 15 amino acids. The V and J ends lost 2 bases and 6 bases respectively, with 17 bases between them. The CDR3 sequence: CASSFRDRPKHGYTF. The CDR3 region has the DNA TGTGCCAGCAGCTTCAGGGACCGACCGAAACATGGCTACACCTTC.

The rearrangement links TRBV18 to TRBJ2-3, with D hard to call. The germline gives CDR1 KGHSH, CDR2 LQKENI. This CDR3 is built from 13 residues. Trimming cost V 2 bases and J 2 bases, with 5 bases left between them. The CDR3 sequence is CASSPNPTDTQYF. CDR3 nucleotide sequence: TGTGCCAGCTCACCAAACCCCACAGATACGCAGTATTTT.

CDR3 DNA sequence: TGCGCCAGCAGTTCCGGGACAAAACCTTACAATGAGCAGTTCTTC. Protein: CASSSGTKPYNEQFF. The chain links TRBV10-1 to TRBJ2-1; tentative D call: TRBD1 (6 bases). Germline V gene data show CDR1 as WNHNN and CDR2 as SYGVQD (reference sequence). The V end lost 5 bases, the J end lost 4 bases, and 15 bases lay between the germline ends. CDR3 length: 15 residues.

V gene TRBV30 combines with J gene TRBJ1-2; D remains ambiguous. The CDR3 runs 15 residues. With 0 bases removed from V and 0 bases from J, the gap between germline ends came to 11 bases. In germline, CDR1 is GTSNPN, CDR2 SVGIG (reference sequence). The CDR3 region is CAWSVGDSPNYGYTF. Here the CDR3 DNA reads TGTGCCTGGAGTGTAGGCGACTCACCTAACTATGGCTACACCTTC.